Following are 23 T cell receptor beta chains from one sample sequenced in a study of T-cell memory formation after mild COVID-19. TCRdb independently ran MiXCR on the 5' RACE reads; one entry per CDR3 protein. The sample consists of 300,000 or so distinct CDR3 sequences, around 15% of them appearing once. The sample taken for sequencing was PBMCs or a T cell subset sorted from them (not recorded which). The receptors shown here come from a man aged 18-30 years who had mild COVID-19 (a few samples of this study predate the infection). Cell type and time point are not known.

This clonotype was observed a handful of times. V and J are TRBV9 and TRBJ1-3; weak D call: TRBD1 (5 bases). This CDR3 comprises 16 residues. Trimming took off 4 bases at V and 5 bases at J, with 19 bases between the two ends. The germline CDR1 and CDR2 sequences are SGDLS and YYNGEE. The chain's CDR3 is CASSLRGQGGRNTIYF. CDR3 nucleotides: TGTGCCAGCAGCCTTCGAGGTCAGGGAGGTCGAAACACCATATATTTT.

Many counts were recorded for this clonotype. V is TRBV12-3 or TRBV12-4 and J is TRBJ2-3; 10 bases align to TRBD2. The V and J ends lost 8 bases and 4 bases, in that order; junction bases with no gene match: 9. This CDR3 comprises 15 residues. The CDR3 is CASDKRGGLPDTQYF. CDR3 nucleotides: TGTGCCAGCGATAAGCGGGGGGGCCTCCCAGATACGCAGTATTTT.

This clonotype was seen a handful of times. CDR3 in amino acids: CASSLRRDAELFF. The CDR3 nucleotides read TGCGCCAGCAGCCTCAGGAGGGATGCGGAGCTGTTTTTT. The rearrangement uses TRBV4-1 and TRBJ2-2, with TRBD2 as a possible D gene (6 bases). CDR1 is MGHRA and CDR2 is YSYEKL in the germline V gene. V was clipped by 4 bases and J by 10 bases, with 13 bases between them. CDR3 length equals 13 residues.

Only a few counts were recorded for this clonotype. This chain uses TRBV7-9 with TRBJ2-7; D may be TRBD2 (6 bases). V shed 3 bases and J shed 5 bases, with 11 bases lying between them. There are 13 residues in the CDR3. The germline V gene encodes CDR1 SEHNR and CDR2 FQNEAQ (reference sequence). CDR3 sequence reads: CASSLWGGDEQYF. CDR3 in DNA: TGTGCCAGCAGCTTGTGGGGAGGCGACGAGCAGTACTTC.

The CDR3 loop is CASSPAGFYNEQFF. The DNA of the CDR3 is TGCGCCAGCAGCCCAGCGGGGTTCTACAATGAGCAGTTCTTC. This chain uses TRBV5-1 with TRBJ2-1, with TRBD2 matching over 7 bases. Germline loops: CDR1 SGHRS, CDR2 YFSETQ. The length of the CDR3 is 14 residues. With V trimmed by 4 bases and J by 3 bases, 4 bases remained unmatched.

The chain joins TRBV7-6 to TRBJ1-6; D gene unclear. Between the trimmed V and J ends, which lost 1 base and 7 bases, there was a span of 8 bases. The V gene's germline CDR1 is SGHVS and CDR2 FNYEAQ. This CDR3 comprises 14 residues. CDR3 in DNA: TGTGCCAGCAGCTTAGAACGGCAGAATTCACCCCTCCACTTT. Protein product: CASSLERQNSPLHF. Combining the CDR3 with reference TRBV7-6 and TRBJ1-6 gives the whole variable domain GAGVSQSPRYKVTKRGQDVALRCDPISGHVSLYWYRQALGQGPEFLTYFNYEAQQDKSGLPNDRFSAERPEGSISTLTIQRTEQRDSAMYRCASSLERQNSPLHFGNGTRLTVT.

The rearrangement joins TRBV5-1 to TRBJ2-3; D is uncertain. Germline-derived CDR1 and CDR2 are SGHRS and YFSETQ. The CDR3 extends over 14 amino acids. V lost 6 bases and J 3 bases, leaving 14 bases between the germline ends. The CDR3 here is CASKDRYQTDTQYF. The CDR3 region has the DNA TGCGCCAGCAAAGACCGTTACCAGACAGATACGCAGTATTTT.

The chain links TRBV19 to TRBJ2-7; D uncertain. Germline assignment: CDR1 LNHDA and CDR2 SQIVND (reference sequence). The CDR3 sequence is 14 residues long. V was shortened by 4 bases and J by 3 bases, with 13 bases between the two germline ends. This chain's CDR3 is CASSTSGPNYEQYF. In DNA form, the CDR3 reads TGTGCCAGTAGTACCTCCGGACCGAACTACGAGCAGTACTTC.

Many counts were recorded for this clonotype. The chain carries TRBV5-1 and TRBJ2-3; either TRBD1 or TRBD2 may fit D (6 bases each). Trimming removed 7 bases at V and 6 bases at J, with 18 bases between. Germline CDR1 SGHRS, CDR2 YFSETQ. The CDR3 is 14 amino acids. In nucleotides, the CDR3 is TGCGCCAGCGGTCAGGGGCAACTAGCTGATACGCAGTATTTT. Residues: CASGQGQLADTQYF. Looking up the rest from reference TRBV5-1 and TRBJ2-3 gives the full variable domain: KAGVTQTPRYLIKTRGQQVTLSCSPISGHRSVSWYQQTPGQGLQFLFEYFSETQRNKGNFPGRFSGRQFSNSRSEMNVSTLELGDSALYLCASGQGQLADTQYFGPGTRLTVL.

This clonotype was observed many times. This chain joins TRBV7-2 and TRBJ2-1; the match to TRBD2 covers 8 bases. The CDR3 is made up of 16 amino acids. J lost 5 bases, V lost 5 bases, and 11 bases had no gene match. CDR1 is SGHTA, CDR2 FQGNSA, per germline. The CDR3 sequence: CASSRALVAGNNEQFF. In nucleotides, the CDR3 is TGTGCCAGCAGCCGAGCGTTGGTAGCGGGGAACAATGAGCAGTTCTTC. The full variable domain, in which reference TRBV7-2 and TRBJ2-1 provide the parts outside the CDR3, is GAGVSQSPSNKVTEKGKDVELRCDPISGHTALYWYRQSLGQGLEFLIYFQGNSAPDKSGLPSDRFSAERTGGSVSTLTIQRTQQEDSAVYLCASSRALVAGNNEQFFGPGTRLTVL.

This clonotype came up a few times. The chain employs TRBV27 and TRBJ1-2; TRBD1 matches at 8 bases. V was pared by 3 bases and J by 8 bases, with 8 bases of the junction left unmatched. Germline V gene data show CDR1 as MNHEY and CDR2 as SMNVEV (reference sequence). The CDR3 length is 14 residues. This CDR3 is CASSFRTGIGGYTF. In DNA form, the CDR3 reads TGTGCCAGCAGTTTTAGGACAGGGATAGGAGGCTACACCTTC.

This rearrangement joins TRBV7-3 to TRBJ2-3; 11 positions match TRBD2. Germline CDR1 is SGHTA and CDR2 is FQGTGA. There are 15 residues in the CDR3. With V trimmed by 7 bases and J by 7 bases, 10 bases remained unmatched. CDR3 region: CASTVSGGAPHTQYF. The CDR3 nucleotides are TGTGCCAGCACCGTTAGCGGGGGGGCCCCCCATACGCAGTATTTT.

This clonotype was detected many times. This chain connects TRBV12-3 or TRBV12-4 to TRBJ2-1; TRBD2 might be the D (6 bases). This CDR3 has 13 residues. V lost 7 bases and J lost 4, with 11 bases in between. CDR3 DNA sequence: TGTGCCAGCAAGGAGGGAGATTACAATGAGCAGTTCTTC. Translating gives CASKEGDYNEQFF.

This clonotype was seen repeatedly, ten times or more. The V call is TRBV6-6, the J call TRBJ1-2; the D gene is possibly TRBD1 (6 bases). CDR1 is MNHNY, CDR2 SVGAGI, per germline (reference sequence). CDR3 length equals 13 residues. The V end was cut by 5 bases, the J end by 4 bases, with 11 bases between. CDR3 protein: CASSPGTSYGYTF. CDR3 sequence (DNA): TGTGCCAGCAGTCCCGGGACATCCTATGGCTACACCTTC.

The chain employs TRBV12-3 or TRBV12-4 and TRBJ1-5; tentatively, D is TRBD1 (6 bases). The CDR3 loop spans 13 amino acids. Trimming took 5 bases from V and 4 from J, leaving 9 bases between them. The CDR3 nucleotides are TGTGCCAGCAGTCAGGGGAGTAATCAGCCCCAGCATTTT. It specifies CASSQGSNQPQHF.

The chain carries TRBV28 and TRBJ1-1; TRBD1 agrees at 8 bases. CDR1 and CDR2 from the germline V gene are MDHEN and SYDVKM. V was pared by 2 bases and J by 7 bases, with 6 bases of the junction left unmatched. This CDR3 comprises 14 residues. The CDR3 region has the DNA TGTGCCAGCAGTTTAAGGCAGGGGGCGAGTGAAGCTTTCTTT. Residues: CASSLRQGASEAFF.

This clonotype has more than one count but fewer than ten. The chain employs TRBV7-2 and TRBJ2-2; 8 nucleotides line up with TRBD1. After removal of 3 bases from V and 9 bases from J, the junction contained 6 bases not matched to a gene. The CDR3 length is 14 residues. Per germline, CDR1 SGHTA and CDR2 FQGNSA. In DNA, the CDR3 is TGTGCCAGCAGCTTCCGACAGGGGAGGAGGGAGCTGTTTTTT. As protein: CASSFRQGRRELFF.

J is TRBJ1-2 and V is TRBV20-1, with D hard to call. Germline-derived CDR1 and CDR2 are DFQATT and SNEGSKA (reference sequence). The CDR3 has 15 amino acids. The germline V and J ends were trimmed by 3 bases and 5 bases, with 19 bases remaining between them. CDR3 loop: CSASPPARAGYGYTF. Written as DNA, the CDR3 is TGCAGTGCTAGCCCCCCCGCCCGGGCCGGGTATGGCTACACCTTC.

This clonotype was counted only a few times. The chain employs TRBV5-1 and TRBJ2-5, with a weak D call TRBD1 (7 bases). The CDR3 runs 14 residues. With 3 bases removed from V and 3 bases from J, the gap between germline ends came to 12 bases. From germline, CDR1 is SGHRS and CDR2 YFSETQ. CDR3 protein: CASSSQGGEETQYF. As DNA, the CDR3 is TGCGCCAGCAGCTCCCAGGGGGGAGAAGAGACCCAGTACTTC.

The sample holds many counts of this clonotype. The V gene is TRBV19, the J gene TRBJ2-5; TRBD2 matches at 13 bases. This CDR3 spans 15 amino acids. Germline-derived CDR1 and CDR2 are LNHDA and SQIVND (reference sequence). V dropped 3 bases and J dropped 8; count of bases not matched to a gene: 6. CDR3 loop: CASSMTSGGLTTQYF. The DNA for the CDR3 is TGTGCCAGTAGTATGACTAGCGGGGGGCTTACAACCCAGTACTTC.

CDR3 in DNA: TGTGCCACCCGGGCGGGCATGGATGAAGCTTTCTTT. This sequence encodes CATRAGMDEAFF. The chain is built from TRBV28 and TRBJ1-1; D uncertain. The germline V gene has CDR1 MDHEN and CDR2 SYDVKM. This CDR3 is built from 12 residues. Between the trimmed V and J ends, which lost 10 bases and 7 bases, there was a span of 16 bases. Full variable domain (outside the CDR3, taken from reference TRBV28 and TRBJ1-1): DVKVTQSSRYLVKRTGEKVFLECVQDMDHENMFWYRQDPGLGLRLIYFSYDVKMKEKGDIPEGYSVSREKKERFSLILESASTNQTSMYLCATRAGMDEAFFGQGTRLTVV.

This clonotype was seen a handful of times. The chain is built from TRBV4-1 and TRBJ1-2; D possibly corresponds to TRBD1 (6 bases). Germline V gene sequence: CDR1 MGHRA, CDR2 YSYEKL. The CDR3 has 15 residues. Trimming removed 3 bases from V and 3 bases from J, with 14 bases in between. The CDR3 DNA sequence: TGCGCCAGCAGCCAGGATTACAGGGCGGACTATGGCTACACCTTC. Encoded protein: CASSQDYRADYGYTF.

This chain links TRBV2 with TRBJ2-7; 10 bases match TRBD1. Per the germline V gene, CDR1 is SNHLY and CDR2 is FYNNEI. The CDR3 has 16 amino acids. Losses at the gene ends were 5 bases for V and 3 bases for J; bases not matched to a gene: 10. The CDR3 loop reads CASSPFRDRGLYEQYF. The CDR3 DNA sequence: TGTGCCAGCAGTCCATTCCGGGACAGGGGCCTCTACGAGCAGTACTTC.